This entry features one T cell receptor beta chain sequence. As handled by the study authors: The assay estimated nucleated cells by amplifying reference gene primers. Clones were read by immunoSEQ multiplex PCR, and TCRdb kept only the in-frame ones, dropping some. The V and J calls and clone size were taken over from that table, and D and trimming were inferred from the DNA. The sample lists under 140,000 clones, 72% occurring once. This record comes from a study of blood T cell repertoires in COVID-19. Specimen: peripheral blood. The source of this sequence is an older woman with acute or convalescent COVID-19.

In DNA form, the CDR3 reads TGTGCCAGCAGCCAGGGGAATCGGAACACTGAAGCTTTCTTT. Protein product: CASSQGNRNTEAFF. The rearrangement uses TRBV5-4 and TRBJ1-1; tentative D call: TRBD1 (6 bases). The CDR3 runs to 14 residues. The V end was cut by 4 bases, the J end by 1 base, with 11 bases between. Germline V CDR1 and CDR2: SGHNT, YYREEE (reference sequence).